Included here is one TCR beta chain sequence, with context. The source of the sample is a study of blood T cell repertoires in COVID-19. Study details: The cDNA or gDNA used as material had been derived from T cells, B-cell-depleted T cells, or PBMCs.

Germline V gene data show CDR1 as SGDLS and CDR2 as YYNGEE. The CDR3 has 16 residues. J lost 7 bases, V lost 0 bases, and 7 bases had no gene match. In the authors' methods: How many nucleated cells were present was estimated from reference gene primer amplification. Measured with immunoSEQ multiplex PCR; TCRdb has only the in-frame clones, and not every one. That table furnishes V, J and clone size, whereas the DNA furnished D and trimming. Among around 150,000 clones, 75% to 90% were seen once, and the ten largest hold approximately 3%. This TCR came from a human donor with acute or convalescent COVID-19. The donor label of this sample is uncertain. Sequencing was performed on peripheral blood. The chain carries TRBV9 and TRBJ1-4; 9 nucleotides match TRBD1. CDR3 residues: CASSVGPGQGGEKLFF. The CDR3 coding sequence is TGTGCCAGCAGCGTAGGACCGGGACAGGGAGGTGAAAAACTGTTTTTT.